The clone carrying this T cell receptor beta chain came up a few times. TCRdb re-called the 5' RACE reads through MiXCR, storing one row per CDR3 protein. Of 450,000 or so distinct CDR3 sequences listed, around a quarter are singletons. This sample stems from a study of T-cell memory formation after mild COVID-19. Trimming stripped 7 bases from V and 0 bases from J, with 10 bases between. The CDR3 length is 14 residues. The clonotype originates from an adult woman who had mild COVID-19 (a few samples of this study predate the infection). Cell type and time point are not known. Sequencing used PBMCs or a T cell subset sorted from them (not recorded which). This chain connects TRBV12-3 or TRBV12-4 to TRBJ1-5; possibly TRBD1 for D (6 bases). In nucleotides, the CDR3 is TGTGCCAGCAATGGACAGTATAGCAATCAGCCCCAGCATTTT. Translated: CASNGQYSNQPQHF.